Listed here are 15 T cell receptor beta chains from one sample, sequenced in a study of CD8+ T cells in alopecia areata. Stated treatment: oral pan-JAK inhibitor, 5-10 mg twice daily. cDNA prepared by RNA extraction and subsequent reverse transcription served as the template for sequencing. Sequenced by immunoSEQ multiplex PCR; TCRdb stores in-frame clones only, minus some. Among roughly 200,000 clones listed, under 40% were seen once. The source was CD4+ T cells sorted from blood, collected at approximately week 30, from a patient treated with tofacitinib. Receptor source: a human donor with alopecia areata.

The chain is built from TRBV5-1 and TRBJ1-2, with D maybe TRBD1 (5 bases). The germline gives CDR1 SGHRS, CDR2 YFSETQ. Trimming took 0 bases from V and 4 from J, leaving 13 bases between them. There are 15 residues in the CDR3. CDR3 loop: CASSLDGWGSYGYTF. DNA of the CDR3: TGCGCCAGCAGCTTGGATGGCTGGGGCAGCTATGGCTACACCTTC.

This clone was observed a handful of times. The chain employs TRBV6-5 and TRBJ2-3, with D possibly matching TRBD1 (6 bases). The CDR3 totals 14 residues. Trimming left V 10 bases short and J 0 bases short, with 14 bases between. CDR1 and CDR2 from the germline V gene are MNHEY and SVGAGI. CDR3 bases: TGTGCCACCCGCCCCAGGGGTAGCACAGATACGCAGTATTTT. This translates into CATRPRGSTDTQYF.

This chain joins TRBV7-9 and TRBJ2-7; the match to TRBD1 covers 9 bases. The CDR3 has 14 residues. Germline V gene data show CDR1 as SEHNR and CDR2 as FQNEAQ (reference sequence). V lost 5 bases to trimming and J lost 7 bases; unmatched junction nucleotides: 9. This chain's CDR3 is CASSDGQGFEEQYF. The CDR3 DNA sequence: TGTGCCAGCAGCGATGGACAGGGGTTCGAGGAGCAGTACTTC.

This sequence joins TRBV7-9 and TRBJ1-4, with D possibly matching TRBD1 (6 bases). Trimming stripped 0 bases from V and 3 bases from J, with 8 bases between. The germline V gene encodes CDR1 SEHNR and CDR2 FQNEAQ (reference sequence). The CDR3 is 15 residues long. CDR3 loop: CASSLAGHSNEKLFF. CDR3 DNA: TGTGCCAGCAGCTTAGCGGGACACTCTAATGAAAAACTGTTTTTT.

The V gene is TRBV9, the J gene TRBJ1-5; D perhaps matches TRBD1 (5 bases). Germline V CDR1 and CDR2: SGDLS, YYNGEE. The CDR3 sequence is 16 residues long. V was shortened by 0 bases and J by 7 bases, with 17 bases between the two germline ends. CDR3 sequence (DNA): TGTGCCAGCAGCGTAGAAGGTCCCCAGGGCCGGCAGCCCCAGCATTTT. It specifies CASSVEGPQGRQPQHF.

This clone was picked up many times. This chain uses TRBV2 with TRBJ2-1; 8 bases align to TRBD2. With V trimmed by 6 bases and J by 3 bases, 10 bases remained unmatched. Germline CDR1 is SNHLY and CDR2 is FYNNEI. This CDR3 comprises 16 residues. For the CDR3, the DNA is TGTGCCAGCAGCCGAGGCGGGGGGATCAACTACAATGAGCAGTTCTTC. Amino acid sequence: CASSRGGGINYNEQFF.

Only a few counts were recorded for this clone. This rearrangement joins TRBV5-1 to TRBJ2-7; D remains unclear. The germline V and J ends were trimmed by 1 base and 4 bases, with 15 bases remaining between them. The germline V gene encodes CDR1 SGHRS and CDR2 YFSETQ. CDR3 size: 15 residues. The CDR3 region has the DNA TGCGCCAGCAGCTTGCCCCGCGAAGCTGAGTACGAGCAGTACTTC. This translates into CASSLPREAEYEQYF.

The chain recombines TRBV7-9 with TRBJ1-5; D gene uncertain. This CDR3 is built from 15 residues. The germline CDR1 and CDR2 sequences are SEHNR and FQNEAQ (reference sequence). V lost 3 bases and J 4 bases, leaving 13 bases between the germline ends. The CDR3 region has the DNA TGTGCCAGCAGCTTCAGTAGTACGGGAAATCAGCCCCAGCATTTT. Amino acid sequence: CASSFSSTGNQPQHF.

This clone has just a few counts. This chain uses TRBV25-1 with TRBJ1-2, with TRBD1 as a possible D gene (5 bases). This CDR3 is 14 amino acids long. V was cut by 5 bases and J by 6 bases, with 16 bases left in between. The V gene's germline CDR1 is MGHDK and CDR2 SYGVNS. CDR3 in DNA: TGTGCCAGCAGTCAAACCCAGGGAATACATGGCTACACCTTC. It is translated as CASSQTQGIHGYTF.

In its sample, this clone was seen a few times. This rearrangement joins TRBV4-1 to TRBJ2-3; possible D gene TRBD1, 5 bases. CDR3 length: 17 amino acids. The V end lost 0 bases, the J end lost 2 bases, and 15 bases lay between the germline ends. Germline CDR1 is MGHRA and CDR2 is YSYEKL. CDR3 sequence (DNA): TGCGCCAGCAGCCAAGAAAGTGGGCAGGGATCCACAGATACGCAGTATTTT. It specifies CASSQESGQGSTDTQYF.

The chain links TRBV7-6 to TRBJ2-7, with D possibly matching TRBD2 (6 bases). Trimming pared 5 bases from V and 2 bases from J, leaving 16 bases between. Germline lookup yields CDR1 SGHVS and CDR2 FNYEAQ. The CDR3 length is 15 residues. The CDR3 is CASSPYGTPTYEQYF. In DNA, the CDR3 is TGTGCCAGCAGCCCCTACGGGACTCCTACCTACGAGCAGTACTTC.

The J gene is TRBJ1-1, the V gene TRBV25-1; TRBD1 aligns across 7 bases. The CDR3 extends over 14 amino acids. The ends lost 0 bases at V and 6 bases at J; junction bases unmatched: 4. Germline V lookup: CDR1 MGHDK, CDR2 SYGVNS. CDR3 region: CASSEYRGTAEAFF. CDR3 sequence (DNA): TGTGCCAGCAGTGAATATCGGGGGACAGCTGAAGCTTTCTTT. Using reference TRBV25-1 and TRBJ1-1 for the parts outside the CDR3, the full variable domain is EADIYQTPRYLVIGTGKKITLECSQTMGHDKMYWYQQDPGMELHLIHYSYGVNSTEKGDLSSESTVSRIRTEHFPLTLESARPSHTSQYLCASSEYRGTAEAFFGQGTRLTVV.

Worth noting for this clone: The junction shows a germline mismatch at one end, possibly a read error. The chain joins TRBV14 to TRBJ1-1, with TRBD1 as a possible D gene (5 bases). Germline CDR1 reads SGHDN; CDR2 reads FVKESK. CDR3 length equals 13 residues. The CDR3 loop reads CASSQDVVQGAGF. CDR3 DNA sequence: TGTGCCAGCAGCCAAGACGTCGTTCAGGGCGCGGGGTTT.

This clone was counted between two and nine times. The CDR3 loop reads CAWNLGTRGGYEQYF. In nucleotides, the CDR3 is TGTGCCTGGAACCTCGGGACGCGTGGGGGGTACGAGCAGTACTTC. The V call is TRBV30, the J call TRBJ2-7; maybe TRBD2 (6 bases). V shed 4 bases and J shed 4 bases, with 20 bases lying between them. The CDR3 is 15 amino acids. The germline gives CDR1 GTSNPN, CDR2 SVGIG (reference sequence).

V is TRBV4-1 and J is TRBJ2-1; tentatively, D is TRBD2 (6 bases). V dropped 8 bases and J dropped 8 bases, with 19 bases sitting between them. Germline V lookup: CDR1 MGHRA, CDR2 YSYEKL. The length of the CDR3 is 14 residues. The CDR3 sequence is CASHLSGSRDEQFF. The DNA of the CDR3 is TGCGCCAGCCACCTTTCCGGGAGCAGGGATGAGCAGTTCTTC.